This TCR beta chain was identified during a study of cytomegalovirus exposure and HLA in healthy donors. Study context: In terms of ancestry, the Caucasian-associated cluster contained about four fifths of the roughly 400 genotyped donors. General study results and limits: Sequencing artifact likely explains a cluster of highly shared sequence variants. Later analysis identified a missense DCLRE1C variant that was linked to TCR beta V- and J-gene trimming.

The PCR employed 60 Vbeta primers together with 13 Jbeta primers. The method was immunoSEQ multiplex PCR; TCRdb's version includes in-frame clones alone and lacks a portion of them. The sample records approximately 100,000 clones, around three quarters being singletons. As to this clone: The antigen is not known.

The ends were cut back, 8 bases at V and 4 bases at J, with 5 bases in the middle. The CDR3 has 10 residues. Per the germline V gene, CDR1 is MNHNS and CDR2 is SASEGT. This clonotype was obtained from a middle-aged man in good health and CMV-seropositive. The chain is built from TRBV6-1 and TRBJ1-1, with D uncertain. The specimen was PBMCs. The CDR3 sequence: CASSFTEAFF. For the CDR3, the DNA is TGTGCCAGCTCCTTCACTGAAGCTTTCTTT.